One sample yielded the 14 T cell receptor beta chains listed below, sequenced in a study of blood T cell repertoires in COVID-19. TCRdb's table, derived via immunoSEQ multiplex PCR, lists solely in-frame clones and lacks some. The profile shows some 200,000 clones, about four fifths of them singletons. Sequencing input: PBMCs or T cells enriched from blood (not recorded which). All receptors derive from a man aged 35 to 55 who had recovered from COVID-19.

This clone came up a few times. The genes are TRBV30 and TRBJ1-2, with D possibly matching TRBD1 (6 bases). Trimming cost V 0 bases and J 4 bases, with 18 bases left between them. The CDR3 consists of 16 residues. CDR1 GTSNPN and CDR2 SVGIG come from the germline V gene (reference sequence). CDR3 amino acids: CAWSVPGGGAAYGYTF. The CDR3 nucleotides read TGTGCCTGGAGTGTCCCCGGGGGGGGCGCGGCCTATGGCTACACCTTC.

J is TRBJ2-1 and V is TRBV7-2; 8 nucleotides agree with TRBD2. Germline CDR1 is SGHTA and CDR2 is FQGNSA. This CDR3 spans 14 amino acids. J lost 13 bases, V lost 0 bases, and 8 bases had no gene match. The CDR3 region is CASSLALSGKHQFF. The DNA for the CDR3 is TGTGCCAGCAGCTTAGCGCTTAGCGGGAAACATCAGTTCTTC.

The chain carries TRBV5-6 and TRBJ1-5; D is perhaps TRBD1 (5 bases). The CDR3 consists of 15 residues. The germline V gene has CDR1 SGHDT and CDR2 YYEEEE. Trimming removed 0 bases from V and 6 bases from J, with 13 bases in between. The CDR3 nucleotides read TGTGCCAGCAGCTTGGCGGGGGTCGGTAGTCAGCCCCAGCATTTT. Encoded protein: CASSLAGVGSQPQHF.

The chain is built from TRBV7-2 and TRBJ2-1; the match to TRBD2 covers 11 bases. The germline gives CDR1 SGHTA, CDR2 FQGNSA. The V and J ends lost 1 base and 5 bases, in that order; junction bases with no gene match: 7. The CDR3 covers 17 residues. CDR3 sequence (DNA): TGTGCCAGCAGCTTAGTGGGACTAGCGGAGAAAAACAATGAGCAGTTCTTC. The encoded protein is CASSLVGLAEKNNEQFF.

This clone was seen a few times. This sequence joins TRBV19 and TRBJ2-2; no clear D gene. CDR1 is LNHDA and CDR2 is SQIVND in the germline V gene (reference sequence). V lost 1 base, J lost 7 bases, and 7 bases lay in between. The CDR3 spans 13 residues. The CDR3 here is CASSIGPGGELFF. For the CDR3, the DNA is TGTGCCAGTAGTATAGGGCCGGGCGGGGAGCTGTTTTTT.

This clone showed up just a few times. The CDR3 DNA sequence: TGCAGTGCTAGTGTGGACGCCGGCGGGGGACTGTTTTTT. This gives the protein CSASVDAGGGLFF. The chain employs TRBV20-1 and TRBJ1-4; weak D call: TRBD1 (5 bases). V shed 3 bases and J shed 13 bases, with 18 bases lying between them. The length of the CDR3 is 13 residues. Germline V CDR1 and CDR2: DFQATT, SNEGSKA (reference sequence).

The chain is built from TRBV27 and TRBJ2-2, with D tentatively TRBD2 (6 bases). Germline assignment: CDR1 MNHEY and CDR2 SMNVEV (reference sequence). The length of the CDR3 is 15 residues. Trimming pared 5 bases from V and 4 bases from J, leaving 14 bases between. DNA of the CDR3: TGTGCCAGCAGTATCAGACTAGGGGTCACCGGGGAGCTGTTTTTT. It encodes CASSIRLGVTGELFF.

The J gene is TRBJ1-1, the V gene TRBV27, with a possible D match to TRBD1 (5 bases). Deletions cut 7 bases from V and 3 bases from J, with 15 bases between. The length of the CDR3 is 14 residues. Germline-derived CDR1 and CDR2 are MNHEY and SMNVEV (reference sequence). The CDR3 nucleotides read TGTGCCAGCACCCTTCGGCAGGGCTACACTGAAGCTTTCTTT. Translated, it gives CASTLRQGYTEAFF.

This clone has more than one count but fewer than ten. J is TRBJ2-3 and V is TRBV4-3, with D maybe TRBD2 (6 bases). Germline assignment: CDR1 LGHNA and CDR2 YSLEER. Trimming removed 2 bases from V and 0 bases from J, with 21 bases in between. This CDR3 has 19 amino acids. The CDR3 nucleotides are TGCGCCAGCAGCCAACTTTCTTTCCGCGGGGAGCGAAGCACAGATACGCAGTATTTT. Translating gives CASSQLSFRGERSTDTQYF.

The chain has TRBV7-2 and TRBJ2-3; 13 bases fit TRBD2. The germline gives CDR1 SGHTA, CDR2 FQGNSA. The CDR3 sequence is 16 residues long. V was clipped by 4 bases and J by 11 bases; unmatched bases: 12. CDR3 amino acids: CASSSQTLAGGPRQYF. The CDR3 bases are TGTGCCAGCAGCTCCCAAACACTAGCGGGAGGGCCTAGGCAGTATTTT.

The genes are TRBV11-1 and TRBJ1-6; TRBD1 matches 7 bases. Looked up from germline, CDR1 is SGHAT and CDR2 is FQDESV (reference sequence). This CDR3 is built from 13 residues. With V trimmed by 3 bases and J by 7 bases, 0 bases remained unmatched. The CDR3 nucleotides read TGTGCCAGCAGCTTGGACAGGAATTCACCCCTCCACTTT. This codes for CASSLDRNSPLHF.

The DNA of the CDR3 is TGTGCCAGCAGCCAAAAAGAGGTCGACTATGGCTACACCTTC. This gives the protein CASSQKEVDYGYTF. The V gene is TRBV4-2, the J gene TRBJ1-2, with D unclear. Trimming left V 2 bases short and J 3 bases short, with 10 bases between. The CDR3 sequence is 14 residues long. Germline assignment: CDR1 LGHNA and CDR2 YNFKEQ.

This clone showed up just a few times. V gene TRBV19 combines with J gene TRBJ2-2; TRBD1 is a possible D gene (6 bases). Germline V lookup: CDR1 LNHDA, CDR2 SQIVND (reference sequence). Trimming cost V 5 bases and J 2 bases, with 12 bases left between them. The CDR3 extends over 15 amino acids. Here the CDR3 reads CASSPGHTNTGELFF. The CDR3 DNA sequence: TGTGCCAGTAGTCCGGGACACACAAACACCGGGGAGCTGTTTTTT.

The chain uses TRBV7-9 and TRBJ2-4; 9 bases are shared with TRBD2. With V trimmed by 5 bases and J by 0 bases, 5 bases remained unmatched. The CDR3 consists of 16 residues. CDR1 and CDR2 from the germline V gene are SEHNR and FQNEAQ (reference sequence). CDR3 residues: CASSRSGGLAKNIQYF. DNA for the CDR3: TGTGCCAGCAGCCGTAGCGGGGGATTAGCCAAAAACATTCAGTACTTC.